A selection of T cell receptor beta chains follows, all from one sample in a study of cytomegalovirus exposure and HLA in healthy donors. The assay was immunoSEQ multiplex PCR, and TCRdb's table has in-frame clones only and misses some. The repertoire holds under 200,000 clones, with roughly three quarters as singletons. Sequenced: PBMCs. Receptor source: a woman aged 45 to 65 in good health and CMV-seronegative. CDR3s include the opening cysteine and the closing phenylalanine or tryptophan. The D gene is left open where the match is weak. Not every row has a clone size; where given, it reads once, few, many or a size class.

cdr3_nt: TGTGCCAGCAGCGCCCGACAGTCCTCTGGAAACACCATATATTTT; cdr3_aa: CASSARQSSGNTIYF; d_call: .; j_call: TRBJ1-3; v_call: TRBV14; clone_size: .
cdr3_nt: TGTGCCAGCAGTTTCCCCCCGGGGGGAACCGGGGAGCTGTTTTTT; cdr3_aa: CASSFPPGGTGELFF; d_call: TRBD2; j_call: TRBJ2-2; v_call: TRBV27; clone_size: .
cdr3_nt: TGCGCCAGCAGCCCGCTTCCCCTAGCGGGCAATGAGCAGTTCTTC; cdr3_aa: CASSPLPLAGNEQFF; d_call: TRBD2; j_call: TRBJ2-1; v_call: TRBV4-3; clone_size: .
cdr3_nt: TGTGCCAGCAGCTCTAACCCCGGGACAGGGAACTACGAGCAGTACTTC; cdr3_aa: CASSSNPGTGNYEQYF; d_call: TRBD1; j_call: TRBJ2-7; v_call: TRBV7-2; clone_size: .
cdr3_nt: TGTGCCAGCAGCTGGGGGGGACAGGCTGGGGGGGAAGCTTTCTTT; cdr3_aa: CASSWGGQAGGEAFF; d_call: TRBD1; j_call: TRBJ1-1; v_call: TRBV11-2; clone_size: once
cdr3_nt: TGTGCCAGCAGCCAAGGGGTCGGCGGGGACGAAAAACTGTTTTTT; cdr3_aa: CASSQGVGGDEKLFF; d_call: .; j_call: TRBJ1-4; v_call: TRBV4-2; clone_size: .
cdr3_nt: TGTGCCAGTAGTATCGCGCAAAACACTGAAGCTTTCTTT; cdr3_aa: CASSIAQNTEAFF; d_call: .; j_call: TRBJ1-1; v_call: TRBV19; clone_size: .
cdr3_nt: TGTGCCAGCAGTTTATCGGGGGGGAGAGGAGGTACGCAGTATTTT; cdr3_aa: CASSLSGGRGGTQYF; d_call: TRBD2; j_call: TRBJ2-3; v_call: TRBV28; clone_size: .
cdr3_nt: TGTGCCAGCAGTTACCTCGGGGTGTCTGGCTACACCTTC; cdr3_aa: CASSYLGVSGYTF; d_call: .; j_call: TRBJ1-2; v_call: TRBV6-5; clone_size: .
cdr3_nt: TGTGCCAGCAGTTTTGGGGGGGATCCGGGGGAGCAGTACTTC; cdr3_aa: CASSFGGDPGEQYF; d_call: TRBD2; j_call: TRBJ2-7; v_call: TRBV28; clone_size: .
cdr3_nt: TGTGCCAGCACCCGGACAGGGGCCCAAGAGACCCAGTACTTC; cdr3_aa: CASTRTGAQETQYF; d_call: TRBD1; j_call: TRBJ2-5; v_call: TRBV25-1; clone_size: .
cdr3_nt: TGTGCCAGCAGCCTAGGGGGACAGATTAATGAAAAACTGTTTTTT; cdr3_aa: CASSLGGQINEKLFF; d_call: TRBD1; j_call: TRBJ1-4; v_call: TRBV7-2; clone_size: .
cdr3_nt: TGTGCCAGCAGTGAAACACCAGTGAACACCGGGGAGCTGTTTTTT; cdr3_aa: CASSETPVNTGELFF; d_call: .; j_call: TRBJ2-2; v_call: TRBV6-1; clone_size: .
cdr3_nt: TGTGCCAGCAGCACCCCCGGGACAGGGGGCAGCTCCTACGAGCAGTACTTC; cdr3_aa: CASSTPGTGGSSYEQYF; d_call: TRBD1; j_call: TRBJ2-7; v_call: TRBV7-9; clone_size: .
cdr3_nt: TGTGCCAGCAGAAAGGGACTAGCGGGAGGACAACCCCAGGAGACCCAGTACTTC; cdr3_aa: CASRKGLAGGQPQETQYF; d_call: TRBD2; j_call: TRBJ2-5; v_call: TRBV28; clone_size: .
cdr3_nt: TGTGCCACCCATTCAGAAACAAACACCGGGGAGCTGTTTTTT; cdr3_aa: CATHSETNTGELFF; d_call: .; j_call: TRBJ2-2; v_call: TRBV6-6; clone_size: .
cdr3_nt: TGTGCCAGTAGTATTTCGTACGGTACCTACGAGCAGTACTTC; cdr3_aa: CASSISYGTYEQYF; d_call: .; j_call: TRBJ2-7; v_call: TRBV19; clone_size: .
cdr3_nt: TGTGCCAGCAGCCCGGGAGTGAACACTGAAGCTTTCTTT; cdr3_aa: CASSPGVNTEAFF; d_call: .; j_call: TRBJ1-1; v_call: TRBV11-3; clone_size: .
cdr3_nt: TGTGCCAGCAGTTCATGGGCCATGAGTGAGCAGTACTTC; cdr3_aa: CASSSWAMSEQYF; d_call: .; j_call: TRBJ2-7; v_call: TRBV6-5; clone_size: .
cdr3_nt: TGTGCCAGCAGTTATTATAGCAGGGCCGGGGAGCTGTTTTTT; cdr3_aa: CASSYYSRAGELFF; d_call: .; j_call: TRBJ2-2; v_call: TRBV6-6; clone_size: once
cdr3_nt: TGTGCCAGCAGCCGTGGGCAGGGGCGTGAAAAACTGTTTTTT; cdr3_aa: CASSRGQGREKLFF; d_call: .; j_call: TRBJ1-4; v_call: TRBV7-2; clone_size: .
cdr3_nt: TGTGCCAGTACCGTACAGGGTACTGGGGCCAACGTCCTGACTTTC; cdr3_aa: CASTVQGTGANVLTF; d_call: .; j_call: TRBJ2-6; v_call: TRBV19; clone_size: .
cdr3_nt: TGTGCCAGCAGCCCGGAGGGGAGGGGCGAGCAGTACTTC; cdr3_aa: CASSPEGRGEQYF; d_call: TRBD2; j_call: TRBJ2-7; v_call: TRBV7-8; clone_size: once
cdr3_nt: TGTGCCAGCAGTCTTCCTTCCTACGAGCAGTACTTC; cdr3_aa: CASSLPSYEQYF; d_call: .; j_call: TRBJ2-7; v_call: TRBV2; clone_size: .
cdr3_nt: TGTGCCAGCAGTACCTACAGGGAATTGAACACTGAAGCTTTCTTT; cdr3_aa: CASSTYRELNTEAFF; d_call: .; j_call: TRBJ1-1; v_call: TRBV6-6; clone_size: .
cdr3_nt: TGTGCCATCAGCGACAGGGAGTCCTATGGCTACACCTTC; cdr3_aa: CAISDRESYGYTF; d_call: TRBD1; j_call: TRBJ1-2; v_call: TRBV10-3; clone_size: .
cdr3_nt: TGTGCCAGCAGCCCCCGGGTAGCGAGGTACGAGCAGTACTTC; cdr3_aa: CASSPRVARYEQYF; d_call: .; j_call: TRBJ2-7; v_call: TRBV11-2; clone_size: .
cdr3_nt: TGTGCCAGCAGCCCCACCGGGACTAGGGTGTACCAAGAGACCCAGTACTTC; cdr3_aa: CASSPTGTRVYQETQYF; d_call: TRBD2; j_call: TRBJ2-5; v_call: TRBV5-6; clone_size: .
cdr3_nt: TGTGCCAGCAAGGGACAGAACTCCTACGAGCAGTACTTC; cdr3_aa: CASKGQNSYEQYF; d_call: TRBD1; j_call: TRBJ2-7; v_call: TRBV28; clone_size: .
cdr3_nt: TGTGCCAGCAGGGACAGGGTTGGTCAGCCCCAGCATTTT; cdr3_aa: CASRDRVGQPQHF; d_call: TRBD1; j_call: TRBJ1-5; v_call: TRBV7-2; clone_size: few
cdr3_nt: TGTGCCAGCAGTGTACAGGGTGACAAAAACATTCAGTACTTC; cdr3_aa: CASSVQGDKNIQYF; d_call: .; j_call: TRBJ2-4; v_call: TRBV27; clone_size: .
cdr3_nt: TGTGCCACCAGCAGAGTCTTGCAGCCCCAGCATTTT; cdr3_aa: CATSRVLQPQHF; d_call: .; j_call: TRBJ1-5; v_call: TRBV15; clone_size: .
cdr3_nt: TGTGCCAGCTCACCAGGGACAGGGGGCACCCTCAATCAGCCCCAGCATTTT; cdr3_aa: CASSPGTGGTLNQPQHF; d_call: TRBD1; j_call: TRBJ1-5; v_call: TRBV18; clone_size: .
cdr3_nt: TGTGCCAGCAGTCCGGCGGCAGGGATGTTGGATAGAACCCAGTACTTC; cdr3_aa: CASSPAAGMLDRTQYF; d_call: .; j_call: TRBJ2-5; v_call: TRBV28; clone_size: .
cdr3_nt: TGTGCCAGCAGCGCCCCGGGACAACGCTACGAGCAGTACTTC; cdr3_aa: CASSAPGQRYEQYF; d_call: .; j_call: TRBJ2-7; v_call: TRBV7-2; clone_size: few
cdr3_nt: TGTTCCAGCAGCTCCCCCACCCCGGGCTCTGGAAACACCATATATTTT; cdr3_aa: CSSSSPTPGSGNTIYF; d_call: .; j_call: TRBJ1-3; v_call: TRBV7-9; clone_size: .
cdr3_nt: TGTGCCAGCAGCGAGAGACTAGCGGGGGGCCGGCACGAGCAGTACTTC; cdr3_aa: CASSERLAGGRHEQYF; d_call: TRBD2; j_call: TRBJ2-7; v_call: TRBV13; clone_size: .
cdr3_nt: TGTGCCAGCAGTACGACAGGGGGCAACTATGGCTACACCTTC; cdr3_aa: CASSTTGGNYGYTF; d_call: TRBD1; j_call: TRBJ1-2; v_call: TRBV6-5; clone_size: .
cdr3_nt: TGTGCCATCAGTGAGTCGAGTACAGGGGGGAATTCACCCCTCCACTTT; cdr3_aa: CAISESSTGGNSPLHF; d_call: TRBD1; j_call: TRBJ1-6; v_call: TRBV10-3; clone_size: once
cdr3_nt: TGTGCCAGCAGCCCCGACAGGGGGCGTAGCACAGATACGCAGTATTTT; cdr3_aa: CASSPDRGRSTDTQYF; d_call: TRBD1; j_call: TRBJ2-3; v_call: TRBV5-4; clone_size: .
cdr3_nt: TGTGCCAGCAGGTTGGATAGCGGAATTCTTAGGGAGACCCAGTACTTC; cdr3_aa: CASRLDSGILRETQYF; d_call: .; j_call: TRBJ2-5; v_call: TRBV6-6; clone_size: .
cdr3_nt: TGTGCCATCAGTGGAGGCGGGGCAGTCAGCACAGATACGCAGTATTTT; cdr3_aa: CAISGGGAVSTDTQYF; d_call: .; j_call: TRBJ2-3; v_call: TRBV10-3; clone_size: .
cdr3_nt: TGCGCCAGCGCCGGGCGGGGGGGCGCAGATACGCAGTATTTT; cdr3_aa: CASAGRGGADTQYF; d_call: TRBD2; j_call: TRBJ2-3; v_call: TRBV5-1; clone_size: few
cdr3_nt: TGTGCCAGCAGCTTAGTCATGGCTAGCGGGAGGCTCGGGGAGCTGTTTTTT; cdr3_aa: CASSLVMASGRLGELFF; d_call: TRBD2; j_call: TRBJ2-2; v_call: TRBV7-9; clone_size: .
cdr3_nt: TGTGCCAGCACACCGGACAGATCTAACTATGGCTACACCTTC; cdr3_aa: CASTPDRSNYGYTF; d_call: .; j_call: TRBJ1-2; v_call: TRBV7-9; clone_size: few
cdr3_nt: TGTGCCAGCAGCTCGACATTTGTTGATTCACCCCTCCACTTT; cdr3_aa: CASSSTFVDSPLHF; d_call: .; j_call: TRBJ1-6; v_call: TRBV7-8; clone_size: .
cdr3_nt: TGTGCCAGCAGCCAAGTGGCTAGCGGGGGGATAAACACCGGGGAGCTGTTTTTT; cdr3_aa: CASSQVASGGINTGELFF; d_call: TRBD2; j_call: TRBJ2-2; v_call: TRBV4-2; clone_size: .
cdr3_nt: TGTGCCAGTAGTATAGCCAACGAGCAGTACTTC; cdr3_aa: CASSIANEQYF; d_call: .; j_call: TRBJ2-7; v_call: TRBV19; clone_size: .
cdr3_nt: TGTGCCAGCACCCCGGGACTAGCGGGAGTCGATGAGCAGTTCTTC; cdr3_aa: CASTPGLAGVDEQFF; d_call: TRBD2; j_call: TRBJ2-1; v_call: TRBV27; clone_size: .
cdr3_nt: TGTGCCAGCAGACTCGGGGTTAACTATGGCTACACCTTC; cdr3_aa: CASRLGVNYGYTF; d_call: .; j_call: TRBJ1-2; v_call: TRBV27; clone_size: .
cdr3_nt: TGCGCCAGCAGCTTGGCTTGGGGGGGCTTCAATACGCAGTATTTT; cdr3_aa: CASSLAWGGFNTQYF; d_call: .; j_call: TRBJ2-3; v_call: TRBV5-1; clone_size: .
cdr3_nt: TGCGCCAGCAGCCAACCGGGACAGCTGAATGAAAAACTGTTTTTT; cdr3_aa: CASSQPGQLNEKLFF; d_call: TRBD1; j_call: TRBJ1-4; v_call: TRBV4-1; clone_size: .
cdr3_nt: TGTGCCAGCAGGGCCCTGGGACAAGTCACCGGGGAGCTGTTTTTT; cdr3_aa: CASRALGQVTGELFF; d_call: .; j_call: TRBJ2-2; v_call: TRBV28; clone_size: .
cdr3_nt: TGCGCCAGCAGCTTGGCCCTAGCGCCTTCCTACGAGCAGTACTTC; cdr3_aa: CASSLALAPSYEQYF; d_call: .; j_call: TRBJ2-7; v_call: TRBV5-1; clone_size: .
cdr3_nt: TGTGCCAGCAGTTCGACGACTAGCGAGCAGTACTTC; cdr3_aa: CASSSTTSEQYF; d_call: .; j_call: TRBJ2-7; v_call: TRBV6-5; clone_size: .
cdr3_nt: TGTGCCAGCAGCAAAGCCGGGACTCGGACCTTCCACGAGCAGTACTTC; cdr3_aa: CASSKAGTRTFHEQYF; d_call: .; j_call: TRBJ2-7; v_call: TRBV7-2; clone_size: .
cdr3_nt: TGTGCCTGGAGTGTCGAGGCTAACTATGGCTACACCTTC; cdr3_aa: CAWSVEANYGYTF; d_call: .; j_call: TRBJ1-2; v_call: TRBV30; clone_size: few
cdr3_nt: TGTGCCAGCAGCTCCGGGATATACAGCACAGATACGCAGTATTTT; cdr3_aa: CASSSGIYSTDTQYF; d_call: .; j_call: TRBJ2-3; v_call: TRBV7-2; clone_size: .
cdr3_nt: TGCGCCAGCAGCCAGGGGCTAGCGAGAGATACGCAGTATTTT; cdr3_aa: CASSQGLARDTQYF; d_call: .; j_call: TRBJ2-3; v_call: TRBV4-3; clone_size: .